This T cell receptor beta chain was documented in a study of T cell responses to AZD1222 COVID-19 vaccine. Study findings and constraints: At study baseline, merely more than 5 AZD1222 recipients were seropositive. Possibly, clonal diversity was underestimated; donors were largely white British and included more females.

Germline values: CDR1 KGHSH, CDR2 LQKENI. V was clipped by 0 bases and J by 0 bases; unmatched bases: 1. The CDR3 runs to 15 residues. For this clone: What it binds is unknown.

The repertoire was sequenced with immunoSEQ multiplex PCR; TCRdb's copy has only in-frame clones and lacks some. Of 100,000 to 150,000 clones listed, 87% are singletons. Source: peripheral blood, taken on day 0 of AZD1222 vaccination. The J gene is TRBJ2-7, the V gene TRBV18; TRBD1 matches at 8 bases. This sequence was found in an adult in good health. The CDR3 DNA reads TGTGCCAGCTCACCACCGCAGGGGGCCTCCTACGAGCAGTACTTC. This encodes CASSPPQGASYEQYF.